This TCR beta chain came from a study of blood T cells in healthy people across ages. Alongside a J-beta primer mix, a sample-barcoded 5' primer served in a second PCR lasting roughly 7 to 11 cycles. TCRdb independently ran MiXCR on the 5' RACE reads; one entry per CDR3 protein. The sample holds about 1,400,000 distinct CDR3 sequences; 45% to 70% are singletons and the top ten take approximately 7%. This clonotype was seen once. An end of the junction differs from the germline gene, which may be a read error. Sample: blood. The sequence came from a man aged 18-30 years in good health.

The chain's CDR3 is CASSNSEPNEQFF. In nucleotides, the CDR3 is TGTGCCAGCAGTAACTCGGAGCCCAATGAGCAGTTCTTC. The chain links TRBV6-6 to TRBJ2-1; D gene uncertain. The germline CDR1 and CDR2 sequences are MNHNY and SVGAGI (reference sequence). This CDR3 has 13 amino acids.